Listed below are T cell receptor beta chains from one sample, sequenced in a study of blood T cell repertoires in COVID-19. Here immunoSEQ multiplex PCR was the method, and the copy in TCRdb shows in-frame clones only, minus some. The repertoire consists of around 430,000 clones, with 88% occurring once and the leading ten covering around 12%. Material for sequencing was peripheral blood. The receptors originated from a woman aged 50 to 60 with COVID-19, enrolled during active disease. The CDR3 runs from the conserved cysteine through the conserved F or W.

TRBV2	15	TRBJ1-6	CASSEQRGTQSPLHF
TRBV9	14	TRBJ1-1	CASSARGRNTEAFF
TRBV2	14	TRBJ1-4	CASRPDRTNEKLFF
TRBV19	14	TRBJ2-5	CASSIGQLQETQYF
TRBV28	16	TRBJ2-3	CASSRLRAGGTDTQYF
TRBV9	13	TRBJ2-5	CASSVNRGETQYF
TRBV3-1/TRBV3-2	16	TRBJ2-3	CASRWTGNIGTDTQYF
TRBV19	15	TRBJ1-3	CASSIDRVAGNTIYF
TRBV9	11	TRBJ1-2	CASRSGSGYTF
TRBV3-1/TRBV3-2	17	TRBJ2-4	CASSQDLSGRGKNIQYF
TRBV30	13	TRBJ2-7	CAWTESRNYEQYF
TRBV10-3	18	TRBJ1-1	CAISEPKTGGVPYTEAFF
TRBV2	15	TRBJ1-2	CASSRTQTINYGYTF
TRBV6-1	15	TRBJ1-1	CASSEKGTANTEAFF
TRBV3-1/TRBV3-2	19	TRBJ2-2	CASRPLGTSGGASPGELFF